The entry below gives a single TCR beta chain sequence along with its context. Its target is not known. CD25-based Treg depletion was applied to purified naive CD4+ T cells. The CDR3 loop spans 13 amino acids. The ends were cut back, 0 bases at V and 4 bases at J, with 6 bases in the middle. The germline V gene has CDR1 LGHNA and CDR2 YNFKEQ. Using its own MiXCR run on the 5' RACE reads, TCRdb lists one record per CDR3 protein. The sample carries over 6,500 distinct CDR3 sequences, approximately 52% recorded once. Whole-study results and caveats: In terms of TCR gene usage, tumor memory CD4+ T cells clustered together with blood and lymph node memory CD4+ cells, as well as with lymph node naive CD4+ cells. Tumor Tregs overlapped most with tumor, then blood, naive CD4+ cells. Whole repertoires were not studied in the larger cohort, only one V-J beta rearrangement.

Specimen: naive CD4+ T cells sorted from a lymph node. The subset is: naive CD4+ T cells, CD4+CD45RA+CD25-. This sequence was found in a female donor with breast cancer. The chain joins TRBV4-2 to TRBJ1-2; maybe TRBD1 (5 bases). CDR3 bases: TGTGCCAGCAGCCAAGACGACAGCTATGGCTACACCTTC. It codes for CASSQDDSYGYTF.